Listed below are T cell receptor beta chains from one sample, sequenced in a study of T cells in Graves' hyperthyroidism and ophthalmopathy. TCRdb reprocessed the multiplex PCR reads via MiXCR and lists one record per CDR3 protein. In the table there are about 840,000 distinct CDR3 sequences, over 35% of which are singletons. The material sequenced was blood. Receptors originate from a man between 18 and 29 years old with Graves' hyperthyroidism. The CDR3 runs from the conserved cysteine through the conserved F or W. Fields, in order: V gene, clone size, D gene, J gene, CDR3 DNA, CDR3 protein. A D gene is named only where the DNA matches it firmly. Some rows have no size entry. The others give once, few or many, or a class for an expanded clone.

v_call: TRBV7-8
clone_size: .
d_call: .
j_call: TRBJ1-4
cdr3_nt: TGTGCCAGCAGCCCGCTAGCTAATGAAAAACTGTTTTTT
cdr3_aa: CASSPLANEKLFF

v_call: TRBV29-1
clone_size: many
d_call: .
j_call: TRBJ1-2
cdr3_nt: TGCAGCCCTCGGGGCAGGCCGCCCTATGGCTACACCTTC
cdr3_aa: CSPRGRPPYGYTF

v_call: TRBV19
clone_size: .
d_call: TRBD1
j_call: TRBJ1-1
cdr3_nt: TGTGCCAGTAGTATGGTCGCAGGGGGTACCACTGAAGCTTTCTTT
cdr3_aa: CASSMVAGGTTEAFF

v_call: TRBV29-1
clone_size: many
d_call: .
j_call: TRBJ2-7
cdr3_nt: TGCAGCGTCCAGCGGGCCGAGACCTACGAGCAGTACTTC
cdr3_aa: CSVQRAETYEQYF

v_call: TRBV29-1
clone_size: .
d_call: TRBD1
j_call: TRBJ1-1
cdr3_nt: TGCAGCGTTCGGGACAGCAAGATGGACCCTGAAGCTTTCTTT
cdr3_aa: CSVRDSKMDPEAFF

v_call: TRBV9
clone_size: few
d_call: .
j_call: TRBJ2-6
cdr3_nt: TGTGCCAGCAGCGTACGTAGGAGTTCGGAATCTGGGGCCAACGTCCTGACTTTC
cdr3_aa: CASSVRRSSESGANVLTF

v_call: TRBV29-1
clone_size: many
d_call: .
j_call: TRBJ2-7
cdr3_nt: TGCAGCGTTGAAGTACAGGGTCTAGGCTACGAGCAGTACTTC
cdr3_aa: CSVEVQGLGYEQYF

v_call: TRBV7-9
clone_size: .
d_call: .
j_call: TRBJ2-7
cdr3_nt: TGTGCCAGCAGTTTATCGGGCTACGGGGGCTACGAGCAGTACTTC
cdr3_aa: CASSLSGYGGYEQYF

v_call: TRBV12-3/TRBV12-4
clone_size: many
d_call: .
j_call: TRBJ2-7
cdr3_nt: TGTGCCAGCAGCCGCAGCTCCTACGAGCAGTACTTC
cdr3_aa: CASSRSSYEQYF

v_call: TRBV11-1
clone_size: .
d_call: .
j_call: TRBJ1-1
cdr3_nt: TGTGCCGGCAGCTTAGCCGGACAGAGCACTGAAGCTTTCTTT
cdr3_aa: CAGSLAGQSTEAFF

v_call: TRBV3-1
clone_size: .
d_call: .
j_call: TRBJ1-1
cdr3_nt: TGTGCCAGCAGCCCTGGCTACAGTAGATTGAACACTGAAGCTTTCTTT
cdr3_aa: CASSPGYSRLNTEAFF

v_call: TRBV29-1
clone_size: .
d_call: .
j_call: TRBJ2-3
cdr3_nt: TGCAGCGTTGAAGACTCGGGCCATACGCAGTATTTT
cdr3_aa: CSVEDSGHTQYF

v_call: TRBV7-9
clone_size: many
d_call: .
j_call: TRBJ2-7
cdr3_nt: TGTGCCAGCAGCTCAGACCTCAGCACCTACGAGCAGTACTTC
cdr3_aa: CASSSDLSTYEQYF

v_call: TRBV29-1
clone_size: .
d_call: .
j_call: TRBJ1-2
cdr3_nt: TGCAACGCCGGCGGATATGGCTACACCTTC
cdr3_aa: CNAGGYGYTF

v_call: TRBV25-1
clone_size: .
d_call: .
j_call: TRBJ1-5
cdr3_nt: TGTGCCAGCGTTGAAACAGCCCCTAATCAGCCCCAGCATTTT
cdr3_aa: CASVETAPNQPQHF

v_call: TRBV11-2
clone_size: .
d_call: .
j_call: TRBJ1-2
cdr3_nt: TGTGCCAGCAGCTTCCCTTCAGGGAGCCCTAACTATGGCTACACCTTC
cdr3_aa: CASSFPSGSPNYGYTF

v_call: TRBV19
clone_size: many
d_call: .
j_call: TRBJ1-1
cdr3_nt: TGTGCCAGTAGTGGATTTTCAGGATCTGAAGCTTTCTTT
cdr3_aa: CASSGFSGSEAFF

v_call: TRBV12-3/TRBV12-4
clone_size: .
d_call: .
j_call: TRBJ1-5
cdr3_nt: TGTGCCAGCAGTTGGACGGCGAGGAGGCAAGAGACCCAGCATTTT
cdr3_aa: CASSWTARRQETQHF

v_call: TRBV19
clone_size: many
d_call: TRBD1
j_call: TRBJ1-1
cdr3_nt: TGTGCCACCTCACAGGGGTACGGCACTGAAGCTTTCTTT
cdr3_aa: CATSQGYGTEAFF

v_call: TRBV2
clone_size: .
d_call: .
j_call: TRBJ1-5
cdr3_nt: TGTGCCAGCAGTGAAGGGGGGGATGATCAGCCCCAGCATTTT
cdr3_aa: CASSEGGDDQPQHF

v_call: TRBV7-2
clone_size: .
d_call: .
j_call: TRBJ2-7
cdr3_nt: TGTGCCAGCAGCTACGCCGGGGATTGGGAGCAGTACTTC
cdr3_aa: CASSYAGDWEQYF

v_call: TRBV25-1
clone_size: many
d_call: .
j_call: TRBJ1-2
cdr3_nt: TGTGCCAGCAGTGCTGGGAACTATGGCTACACCTTC
cdr3_aa: CASSAGNYGYTF

v_call: TRBV6-6
clone_size: .
d_call: TRBD1
j_call: TRBJ1-6
cdr3_nt: TGTGCCAGCAGGACAGGGGGCACGAGGTATAATTCACCCCTCCACTTT
cdr3_aa: CASRTGGTRYNSPLHF

v_call: TRBV10-2
clone_size: once
d_call: TRBD1
j_call: TRBJ1-4
cdr3_nt: TGTGCCAGCAGCTCAGGGGGGGTGACCGACGAAGGACTGTTTTTT
cdr3_aa: CASSSGGVTDEGLFF

v_call: TRBV13
clone_size: many
d_call: .
j_call: TRBJ1-5
cdr3_nt: TGTGCCAGCAGCATTGGGCTGAACAATCAGCCCCAGCATTTT
cdr3_aa: CASSIGLNNQPQHF

v_call: TRBV15
clone_size: many
d_call: .
j_call: TRBJ2-6
cdr3_nt: TGTGCCACCAGCAGAGAGCTCAGAAGCTCTGGGGCCAACGTCCTGACTTTC
cdr3_aa: CATSRELRSSGANVLTF

v_call: TRBV7-2
clone_size: .
d_call: TRBD1
j_call: TRBJ2-7
cdr3_nt: TGTGCCAGCAGCTTGATAGGGACAGGGACAAGGGAGCAGTACTTC
cdr3_aa: CASSLIGTGTREQYF

v_call: TRBV9
clone_size: many
d_call: TRBD2
j_call: TRBJ2-7
cdr3_nt: TGTGCCAGCAGTGAAGGACTAGTGGGCTACGAGCAGTACTTC
cdr3_aa: CASSEGLVGYEQYF

v_call: TRBV5-4
clone_size: .
d_call: .
j_call: TRBJ2-7
cdr3_nt: TGTGCCAGCAGCGCGGATGGAGGGTACTACGGAGAGCAGTACTTC
cdr3_aa: CASSADGGYYGEQYF

v_call: TRBV19
clone_size: few
d_call: .
j_call: TRBJ2-7
cdr3_nt: TGTGCCAGTAGCCCGGGGCAGGGTAGTCTCTACGAGCAGTACTTC
cdr3_aa: CASSPGQGSLYEQYF

v_call: TRBV30
clone_size: .
d_call: .
j_call: TRBJ1-1
cdr3_nt: TGTGCCTGGAGTGTTCAGGTGAACACTGAAGCTTTCTTT
cdr3_aa: CAWSVQVNTEAFF

v_call: TRBV2
clone_size: many
d_call: .
j_call: TRBJ2-7
cdr3_nt: TGTGCCAGCAGTGAAGACCGGCCGGCCTACGAGCAGTACTTC
cdr3_aa: CASSEDRPAYEQYF

v_call: TRBV2
clone_size: many
d_call: .
j_call: TRBJ1-4
cdr3_nt: TGTGCCAGCAGTGTGGATGCTCATCGAAAAACTGTTTTT
cdr3_aa: CASSVDAHRKTVF

v_call: TRBV7-2
clone_size: .
d_call: TRBD2
j_call: TRBJ2-7
cdr3_nt: TGTGCCAGTAGCCGGACTAGGGGTTACGAGCAGTACTTC
cdr3_aa: CASSRTRGYEQYF

v_call: TRBV9
clone_size: .
d_call: .
j_call: TRBJ1-4
cdr3_nt: TGTGCCAGCAGCGTCGGTCACCAAGGTGGAAAACTGTTTTTT
cdr3_aa: CASSVGHQGGKLFF

v_call: TRBV29-1
clone_size: many
d_call: .
j_call: TRBJ1-6
cdr3_nt: TGCAGCGTCAAGACAAGTGAGGGTTCACCCCTCCACTTT
cdr3_aa: CSVKTSEGSPLHF

v_call: TRBV14
clone_size: .
d_call: TRBD1
j_call: TRBJ1-2
cdr3_nt: TGTGCCAGCAGCCGAGACGCCGGGACAGGAAACGGCTACACCTTC
cdr3_aa: CASSRDAGTGNGYTF

v_call: TRBV7-9
clone_size: few
d_call: .
j_call: TRBJ2-7
cdr3_nt: TGTGCCAGCAGCGTCCCGGGTCTTGGGCCCTACGAGCAGTACTTC
cdr3_aa: CASSVPGLGPYEQYF

v_call: TRBV4-3
clone_size: few
d_call: TRBD1
j_call: TRBJ2-5
cdr3_nt: TGCGCCAGCAGCCAAGGGGGGACAGGGGGCCTCGAAGAGACCCAGTACTTC
cdr3_aa: CASSQGGTGGLEETQYF

v_call: TRBV9
clone_size: .
d_call: .
j_call: TRBJ1-2
cdr3_nt: TGTGCCAGCAGCGTAGGGGGGGCGAGCTATGGCTACACCTTC
cdr3_aa: CASSVGGASYGYTF

v_call: TRBV29-1
clone_size: many
d_call: .
j_call: TRBJ2-7
cdr3_nt: TGCAGCGTTGAGGGGCTGAACTCCTACGAGCAGTACTTC
cdr3_aa: CSVEGLNSYEQYF

v_call: TRBV14
clone_size: many
d_call: .
j_call: TRBJ1-1
cdr3_nt: TGTGCCAGCAGCCAAGGATTGGACACTGAAGCTTTCTTT
cdr3_aa: CASSQGLDTEAFF

v_call: TRBV14
clone_size: .
d_call: .
j_call: TRBJ2-2
cdr3_nt: TGTGCCAGCAGGCAACAGGGTTCGAACACCGGGGAGCTGTTTTTT
cdr3_aa: CASRQQGSNTGELFF

v_call: TRBV12-3/TRBV12-4
clone_size: .
d_call: .
j_call: TRBJ1-1
cdr3_nt: TGTGCCAGCAGTTTAGCGTCCATCGACACTGAAGCTTTCTTT
cdr3_aa: CASSLASIDTEAFF

v_call: TRBV2
clone_size: few
d_call: TRBD1
j_call: TRBJ2-2
cdr3_nt: TGTGCCAGCAACGCGGGACAGGTGAACACCGGGGAGCTGTTTTTT
cdr3_aa: CASNAGQVNTGELFF

v_call: TRBV7-2
clone_size: .
d_call: .
j_call: TRBJ1-1
cdr3_nt: TGTGCCAGCAGCACTAGCGGGGGAAACACTGAAGCTTTCTTT
cdr3_aa: CASSTSGGNTEAFF

v_call: TRBV9
clone_size: few
d_call: TRBD2
j_call: TRBJ2-7
cdr3_nt: TGTGCCAGCAGCTTAAGCGGGATGGCCTACGAGCAGTACTTC
cdr3_aa: CASSLSGMAYEQYF

v_call: TRBV19
clone_size: many
d_call: .
j_call: TRBJ2-7
cdr3_nt: TGTGCCAGTAGTTGGACTGGAACCTACGAGCAGTACTTC
cdr3_aa: CASSWTGTYEQYF

v_call: TRBV2
clone_size: many
d_call: .
j_call: TRBJ1-1
cdr3_nt: TGTGCCAGCAGTGAAGGGGCTCACACTGAAGCTTTCTTT
cdr3_aa: CASSEGAHTEAFF

v_call: TRBV6-5
clone_size: once
d_call: .
j_call: TRBJ1-1
cdr3_nt: TGTGCCAGCAGTTACTCGATCCTCACGAACACTGAAGCTTTCTTT
cdr3_aa: CASSYSILTNTEAFF

v_call: TRBV7-2
clone_size: .
d_call: .
j_call: TRBJ2-7
cdr3_nt: TGTGCCAGCAGCCCCCGTGCAGCCAGTTCCTACGAGCAGTACTTC
cdr3_aa: CASSPRAASSYEQYF

v_call: TRBV7-9
clone_size: few
d_call: TRBD1
j_call: TRBJ2-2
cdr3_nt: TGTGCCAGCGTCGGGACAGGGAACACCGGGGAGCTGTTTTTT
cdr3_aa: CASVGTGNTGELFF

v_call: TRBV10-2
clone_size: .
d_call: .
j_call: TRBJ1-1
cdr3_nt: TGCGCCAGCAGAGGGAATTTGTTTGGAGCTTTCTTT
cdr3_aa: CASRGNLFGAFF